Here is one TCR beta chain with its context. Germline CDR1 LNHDA, CDR2 SQIVND (reference sequence). This CDR3 is 18 amino acids long. V lost 3 bases, J lost 0 bases, and 18 bases lay in between. Sequencing used immunoSEQ multiplex PCR; TCRdb keeps in-frame clones, though not all of them. The table lists roughly 400,000 clones, around 90% of them singletons, with around 6.4% in the top ten. The entry originates in a study of control samples from healthy donors and cancer patients. The clonotype was recovered from a man aged 40-50 years with head and neck cancer. V and J are TRBV19 and TRBJ2-1; D might be TRBD2 (5 bases). The sequenced material came from PBMCs. CDR3 sequence: CASSIRHRSGASYNEQFF. CDR3 nucleotides: TGTGCCAGTAGTATTCGTCACCGGAGCGGAGCCTCCTACAATGAGCAGTTCTTC.